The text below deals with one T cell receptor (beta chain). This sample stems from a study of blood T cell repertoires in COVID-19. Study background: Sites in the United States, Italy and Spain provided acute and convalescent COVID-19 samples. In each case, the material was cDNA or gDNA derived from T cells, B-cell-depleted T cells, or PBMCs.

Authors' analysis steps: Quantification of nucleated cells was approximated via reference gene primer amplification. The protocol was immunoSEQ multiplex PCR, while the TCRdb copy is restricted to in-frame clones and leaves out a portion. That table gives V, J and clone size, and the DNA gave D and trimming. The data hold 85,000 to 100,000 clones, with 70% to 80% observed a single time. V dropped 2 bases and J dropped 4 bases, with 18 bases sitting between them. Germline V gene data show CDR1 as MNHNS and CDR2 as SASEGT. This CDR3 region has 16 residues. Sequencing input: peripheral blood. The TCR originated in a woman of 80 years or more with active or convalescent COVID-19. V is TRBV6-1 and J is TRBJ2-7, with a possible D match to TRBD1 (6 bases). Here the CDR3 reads CASSESRAGAFYEQYF. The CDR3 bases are TGTGCCAGCAGTGAATCCCGGGCAGGGGCTTTTTACGAGCAGTACTTC.